This T cell receptor beta chain is drawn from a study of blood T cell repertoires in COVID-19. Across the whole study: In each case, the material was cDNA or gDNA derived from T cells, B-cell-depleted T cells, or PBMCs.

Allocation to cohorts depended on clinical history reported by the participants. Recovery among Cohort 3 donors was established by two negative PCRs, clearance, or symptom resolution. V dropped 8 bases and J dropped 4; count of bases not matched to a gene: 12. This CDR3 has 16 amino acids. Germline CDR1 and CDR2: KGHSH and LQKENI. Study processing details: Cell counts per sample came from amplifying reference gene primers. Profiled with immunoSEQ multiplex PCR; TCRdb holds only in-frame clones, not every one. The D gene and trimming were derived from the DNA, and the V and J assignments and clone size from that table. The data contain 350,000 to 450,000 clones, around four fifths of them seen just once; the ten biggest clones take up about 4.9%.

The source material was PBMCs or T cells enriched from blood (not recorded which). This TCR was recovered from a woman between 50 and 59 years old who had recovered from COVID-19. V is TRBV18 and J is TRBJ2-2; 8 bases line up with TRBD1. The CDR3 DNA sequence: TGTGCCAGCCGTCGAGGAGGCAGGGGGCTCACCGGGGAGCTGTTTTTT. Protein: CASRRGGRGLTGELFF. Full variable domain (rest looked up from reference TRBV18 and TRBJ2-2): NAGVMQNPRHLVRRRGQEARLRCSPMKGHSHVYWYRQLPEEGLKFMVYLQKENIIDESGMPKERFSAEFPKEGPSILRIQQVVRGDSAAYFCASRRGGRGLTGELFFGEGSRLTVL.